This entry lists 9 T cell receptor beta chains sequenced from one sample in a study of blood T cell repertoires in COVID-19 (dated by TCRdb to about 2020). The library was obtained by the immunoSEQ multiplex PCR assay. The table was pulled from immuneACCESS by TCRdb, which kept in-frame rearrangements only. Such tables lose some clones; where checked, under half of the loss comes from unresolved V genes, and the rest has no known cause. This sample lists 250,000 to 350,000 clones; 88% were detected once. Of the sample, around 11% is held by the ten largest clones. Specimen: peripheral blood. The receptors here all came from a woman in her twenties or thirties with COVID-19, enrolled during active disease.

The rearrangement uses TRBV14 and TRBJ2-6; D may be TRBD2 (6 bases). Trimming took off 4 bases at V and 3 bases at J, with 13 bases between the two ends. Germline CDR1 reads SGHDN; CDR2 reads FVKESK. The CDR3 has 16 amino acids. The CDR3 spells CASSRGVLSGANVLTF. The CDR3, as DNA: TGTGCCAGCAGCCGCGGGGTATTGAGTGGGGCCAACGTCCTGACTTTC.

The chain joins TRBV9 to TRBJ2-1; TRBD1 aligns across 10 bases. The CDR3 contains 16 residues. CDR1 is SGDLS, CDR2 YYNGEE, per germline. After removal of 0 bases from V and 8 bases from J, the junction contained 8 bases not matched to a gene. The DNA of the CDR3 is TGTGCCAGCAGCGTAGAGTCGGGACAGGGGTGGGATGAGCAGTTCTTC. This codes for CASSVESGQGWDEQFF.

The rearrangement joins TRBV5-1 to TRBJ2-3; weak D call: TRBD2 (5 bases). Trimming left V 0 bases short and J 5 bases short, with 7 bases between. The CDR3 is 13 amino acids. Germline CDR1 SGHRS, CDR2 YFSETQ. DNA for the CDR3: TGCGCCAGCAGCTTGGAGGGAGTAGATACGCAGTATTTT. Encoded protein: CASSLEGVDTQYF.

The chain uses TRBV4-1 and TRBJ2-2, with 10 bases aligning to TRBD2. This CDR3 region has 15 residues. CDR1 and CDR2 (germline): MGHRA, YSYEKL. J lost 7 bases, V lost 4 bases, and 6 bases had no gene match. CDR3 nucleotides: TGCGCCAGCAGCCGGCTAGCGGGAGACGTCGGGGAGCTGTTTTTT. This translates into CASSRLAGDVGELFF.

V is TRBV18 and J is TRBJ1-4; D may be TRBD1 (5 bases). There are 15 residues in the CDR3. Trimming took off 4 bases at V and 3 bases at J, with 12 bases between the two ends. Germline V gene data show CDR1 as KGHSH and CDR2 as LQKENI. CDR3 DNA sequence: TGTGCCAGCTCACTAACGACAGACCCTAATGAAAAACTGTTTTTT. Its translation: CASSLTTDPNEKLFF.

The J gene is TRBJ2-2, the V gene TRBV4-2; TRBD2 aligns across 9 bases. The germline V gene has CDR1 LGHNA and CDR2 YNFKEQ. The CDR3 spans 16 residues. Trimming at V came to 6 bases and at J to 0 bases, leaving 5 bases not matched to a gene. The CDR3 DNA follows: TGTGCCAGCAGGCCCGGGACTAGCTCGAACACCGGGGAGCTGTTTTTT. Protein: CASRPGTSSNTGELFF.

The chain links TRBV3-1 (or the pseudogene TRBV3-2) to TRBJ1-6; D is unclear. The V gene's germline CDR1 is LGHDT and CDR2 YNNKEL (reference sequence). The V end lost 0 bases, the J end lost 7 bases, and 7 bases lay between the germline ends. The CDR3 has 14 amino acids. The CDR3 is CASSQDSGNSPLHF. The CDR3 DNA reads TGTGCCAGCAGCCAAGATAGCGGAAATTCACCCCTCCACTTT.

This clone was observed a few times. The same CDR3 also results from other DNA sequences found in this sample. The rearrangement uses TRBV4-1 and TRBJ2-1; D is unresolved. V lost 0 bases, J lost 4 bases, and 4 bases lay in between. CDR3 length: 13 amino acids. The germline V gene has CDR1 MGHRA and CDR2 YSYEKL. CDR3 sequence reads: CASSQERYNEQFF. CDR3 nucleotide sequence: TGCGCCAGCAGCCAAGAACGGTACAATGAGCAGTTCTTC.

The V gene is TRBV28, the J gene TRBJ1-4; TRBD1 matches 7 bases. The junction had 6 bases not matched to a gene; V was cut back by 6 bases and J by 5 bases. Per germline, CDR1 MDHEN and CDR2 SYDVKM. CDR3 size: 14 residues. The CDR3 DNA follows: TGTGCCAGCAGATCGGACAGGAGGAATGAAAAACTGTTTTTT. As protein: CASRSDRRNEKLFF.